This T cell receptor beta chain was identified during a study of radiation and T cells in renal cell carcinoma. Turning to this clone: Antigen specificity is unknown.

Sequencing used immunoSEQ multiplex PCR; TCRdb keeps in-frame clones, though not all of them. The sample records 15,000 to 20,000 clones, around 55% being singletons. General study points: In nephrectomy-only tumors, top 100 clonotypes averaged approximately 40%, versus around 50% irradiated.

Sample treatment: 15 Gy SBRT to primary tumor, nephrectomy 4 weeks later. The length of the CDR3 is 17 residues. The germline V gene encodes CDR1 SGHNT and CDR2 YYREEE (reference sequence). V was pared by 2 bases and J by 6 bases, with 21 bases between. The source material was tumor tissue, sampled from a patient whose treatment included radiotherapy and nephrectomy. This TCR came from a man in his forties or fifties with renal cell carcinoma. The chain uses TRBV5-4 and TRBJ1-3; unclear D gene. In DNA, the CDR3 is TGTGCCAGCAGCTTAGATTTATGGGGTGTTGGAGAAAACACCATATATTTT. Its translation is CASSLDLWGVGENTIYF.